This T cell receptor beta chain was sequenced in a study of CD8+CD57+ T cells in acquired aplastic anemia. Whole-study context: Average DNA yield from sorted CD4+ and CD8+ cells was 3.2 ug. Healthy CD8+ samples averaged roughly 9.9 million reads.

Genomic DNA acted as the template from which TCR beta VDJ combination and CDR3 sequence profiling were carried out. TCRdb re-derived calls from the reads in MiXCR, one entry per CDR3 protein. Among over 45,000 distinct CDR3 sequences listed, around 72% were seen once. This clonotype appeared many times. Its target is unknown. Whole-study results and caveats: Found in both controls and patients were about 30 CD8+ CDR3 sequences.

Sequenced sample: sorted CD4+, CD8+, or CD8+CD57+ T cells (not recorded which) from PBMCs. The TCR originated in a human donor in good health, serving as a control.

The CDR3: CATTRGDRGNTGELFF. The CDR3 nucleotides are TGTGCCACCACAAGAGGGGACAGGGGTAACACCGGGGAGCTGTTTTTT. The rearrangement links TRBV9 to TRBJ2-2; the match to TRBD1 covers 10 bases. Trimming removed 9 bases from V and 2 bases from J; junction bases left unmatched: 10. The germline V gene has CDR1 SGDLS and CDR2 YYNGEE. The CDR3 runs 16 residues.